This TCR beta chain derives from a study of blood T cell repertoires in COVID-19. Study-wide context: T cells, B-cell-depleted T cells, or PBMCs provided the cDNA or gDNA that served as material.

The table came from immunoSEQ multiplex PCR; TCRdb's copy has only in-frame clones and leaves some out. The sample records over 400,000 clones, approximately 86% being singletons. Germline CDR1 and CDR2: MNHNS and SASEGT. V dropped 2 bases and J dropped 1 base, with 17 bases sitting between them. CDR3 size: 17 residues. Grouping used clinical history reported by participants in a survey and questionnaire. The TCR was taken from a woman aged 55-70 years who had recovered from COVID-19. The sequenced material came from PBMCs or T cells enriched from blood (not recorded which). The rearrangement uses TRBV6-1 and TRBJ2-5; D is possibly TRBD2 (5 bases). CDR3 loop: CASSENFWGEVQETQYF. The CDR3 nucleotides are TGTGCCAGCAGTGAAAATTTCTGGGGAGAGGTCCAAGAGACCCAGTACTTC.